The TCR beta chain described here comes from a study of cytomegalovirus exposure and HLA in healthy donors. On the study more broadly: Among the 398 donors who were genotyped, 81% fell in the genetic ancestry cluster that is associated with self-reported Caucasian donors.

Amplification used 60 Vbeta primers and 13 Jbeta primers. Libraries were prepared by immunoSEQ multiplex PCR; TCRdb keeps only in-frame clonotypes and omits some of them. Of approximately 180,000 clones listed, under 90% are singletons. This CDR3 region has 15 residues. Per the germline V gene, CDR1 is SGDLS and CDR2 is YYNGEE. Losses at the gene ends were 3 bases for V and 5 bases for J; bases not matched to a gene: 9. In regard to this clone: Its antigen is currently unknown.

Donors consisted of healthy bone marrow donors. General study points: A list of 150 to 200 TCR beta chains associated with cytomegalovirus was given. In all likelihood, a cluster of highly shared sequence variants was a sequencing artifact.

The chain uses TRBV9 and TRBJ2-5; TRBD1 aligns across 8 bases. The sequence was collected from a man aged 18 to 30 in good health and CMV-seronegative. The specimen was PBMCs. The CDR3 sequence: CASSAQGAVWETQYF. CDR3 bases: TGTGCCAGCAGCGCTCAGGGGGCGGTTTGGGAGACCCAGTACTTC.